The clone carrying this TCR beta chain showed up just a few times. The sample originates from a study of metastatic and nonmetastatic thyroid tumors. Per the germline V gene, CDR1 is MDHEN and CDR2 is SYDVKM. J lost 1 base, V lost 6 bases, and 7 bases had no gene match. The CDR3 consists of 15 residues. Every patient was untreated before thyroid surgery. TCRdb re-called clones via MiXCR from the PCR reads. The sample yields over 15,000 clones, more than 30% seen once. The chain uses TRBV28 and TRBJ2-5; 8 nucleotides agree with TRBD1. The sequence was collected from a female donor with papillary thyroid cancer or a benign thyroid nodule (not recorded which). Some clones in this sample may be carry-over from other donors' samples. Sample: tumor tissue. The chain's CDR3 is CASSEAGGRQETQYF. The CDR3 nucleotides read TGTGCCAGCAGCGAAGCAGGGGGCCGCCAAGAGACCCAGTACTTC.